The source of this T cell receptor beta chain is a study of CD8 T cells in Susac syndrome. Random hexamers were used to reverse transcribe an amount of about 0.5 to 1 ug RNA. TCRdb called the immunoSEQ multiplex PCR reads again in MiXCR, with one record for every CDR3 protein. The table includes around 140,000 distinct CDR3 sequences, around 95% detected once. Sequenced material: CD4+ T cells from PBMCs. The receptor's source is a human donor with multiple sclerosis.

In nucleotides, the CDR3 is TGTGCCAGCAGCCAAGATATCGGGGTCTCGGCTTTCTTT. Protein sequence: CASSQDIGVSAFF. V gene TRBV3-1 combines with J gene TRBJ1-1; D not resolved. Trimming pared 0 bases from V and 11 bases from J, leaving 13 bases between. CDR3 length: 13 amino acids. CDR1 LGHDT and CDR2 YNNKEL come from the germline V gene (reference sequence).